This is a list of T cell receptor beta chains from one sample in a study of blood T cell repertoires in COVID-19. TCRdb keeps only in-frame clones here, not all; method: immunoSEQ multiplex PCR. The sample lists about 130,000 clones, roughly nine tenths occurring once. Material: peripheral blood. These receptors all stem from a man in his sixties with COVID-19, enrolled during active disease. Both conserved end residues are part of each CDR3. The D gene is left open where the match is weak.

V	D	J	CDR3
TRBV30	TRBD2	TRBJ2-7	CAWSVGGSSYEQYF
TRBV5-4	NA	TRBJ1-4	CASSLQATNEKLFF
TRBV7-3	TRBD1	TRBJ2-3	CASSLADRGISTDTQYF
TRBV30	TRBD2	TRBJ2-2	CAWLRLAGVTGELFF
TRBV18	TRBD1	TRBJ1-1	CASSPQTGDTEAFF
TRBV28	NA	TRBJ1-4	CASSLLAGDYEKLFF
TRBV30	NA	TRBJ1-1	CAWSMQRDTEAFF
TRBV29-1	TRBD1	TRBJ1-4	CSVGGQGDNEKLFF
TRBV6-5	NA	TRBJ1-5	CASSYGLDQPQHF
TRBV6-5	NA	TRBJ1-2	CASQRAYPNYGYTF
TRBV6-4	TRBD2	TRBJ2-7	CASSDETSFYEQYF
TRBV30	NA	TRBJ2-5	CAWSVSGPETQYF
TRBV11-3	NA	TRBJ2-3	CASSLSVSTDTQYF
TRBV5-1	NA	TRBJ2-3	CASSLAIRTLRFTDTQYF
TRBV30	TRBD1	TRBJ1-2	CAWMDRGRGDYGYTF
TRBV2	NA	TRBJ2-7	CASSFRGYEQYF
TRBV9	TRBD2	TRBJ2-7	CASSESSTSSYYEQYF
TRBV13	NA	TRBJ2-7	CASSPGGPLDEQYF
TRBV7-2	TRBD1	TRBJ1-2	CASSTQQGKYYGYTF
TRBV18	NA	TRBJ2-1	CASSPPLATSYNEQFF
TRBV3-1/TRBV3-2	NA	TRBJ1-2	CASSQVSHSNYGYTF
TRBV19	NA	TRBJ1-4	CASSIVPGSTEKLFF
TRBV19	TRBD1	TRBJ2-5	CASRQMDRAVAETQYF
TRBV7-9	NA	TRBJ1-2	CASSFKKQGVYGYTF
TRBV18	TRBD2	TRBJ2-7	CASSEAGGYEQYF
TRBV9	TRBD1	TRBJ1-1	CASSVGDRLNTEAFF